This T cell receptor (beta chain) appears in the sequencing data of a study of CD8 T cells in Susac syndrome. Random hexamers were used to reverse transcribe the RNA input (about 0.45 to 1 ug). Amplification of the TCR beta CDR3 was carried out by immunoSEQ multiplex PCR, which spanned a total of 54 Vbeta and 13 Jbeta segments. TCRdb independently ran MiXCR on the immunoSEQ multiplex PCR reads; one entry per CDR3 protein. The sample lists some 57,000 distinct CDR3 sequences; 90% to 95% were seen once. The germline gives CDR1 MNHEY, CDR2 SVGAGI. Between the trimmed V and J ends, which lost 2 bases and 6 bases, there was a span of 14 bases. The CDR3 spans 14 residues.

Sample: CD8+ T cells from PBMCs. This TCR was recovered from a human donor in good health. The rearrangement links TRBV6-5 to TRBJ2-7; D gene ambiguous. The CDR3 region is CASSYDQASREQYF. As DNA, the CDR3 is TGTGCCAGCAGTTACGACCAGGCTTCCCGCGAGCAGTACTTC.